The 27 T cell receptor beta chains below come from one sample, sequenced in a study of CD8+ T cells in alopecia areata. cDNA serving as the sequencing template came from extracted, reverse transcribed RNA. Sequenced by immunoSEQ multiplex PCR; TCRdb stores in-frame clones only, minus some. The sample has approximately 99,000 clones; under 60% are singletons. The sample was NKG2D-low CD8+ T cells sorted from blood. The receptors originated from a human donor with alopecia areata.

V gene TRBV14 combines with J gene TRBJ2-7; possibly TRBD1 for D (6 bases). Germline values: CDR1 SGHDN, CDR2 FVKESK. This CDR3 is 14 amino acids long. Trimming removed 1 base at V and 2 bases at J, with 9 bases between. The CDR3 DNA reads as TGTGCCAGCAGCCAAGTGGGGACACCCTACGAGCAGTACTTC. It specifies CASSQVGTPYEQYF.

The chain links TRBV5-6 to TRBJ2-5; the match to TRBD2 covers 12 bases. Per the germline V gene, CDR1 is SGHDT and CDR2 is YYEEEE. V lost 0 bases, J lost 5 bases, and 8 bases stayed unmatched. CDR3 length equals 17 residues. The CDR3 bases are TGTGCCAGCAGCTTGGTCGCTAGCGGGAGGGCCGGGGAGACCCAGTACTTC. Residues: CASSLVASGRAGETQYF.

The chain combines TRBV23-1 with TRBJ2-7, with no clear D. TRBV23-1 is reported as an ORF; its role is uncertain. Trimming took off 8 bases at V and 4 bases at J, with 9 bases between the two ends. The CDR3 consists of 11 residues. CDR3 amino acids: CASPYNYEQYF. The CDR3, as DNA: TGCGCCAGCCCCTATAATTACGAGCAGTACTTC.

The chain's CDR3 is CASSLGAAEETQYF. CDR3 bases: TGTGCCAGCAGCTTGGGGGCAGCTGAAGAGACCCAGTACTTC. The rearrangement uses TRBV5-6 and TRBJ2-5; D gene uncertain. CDR1 and CDR2 (germline): SGHDT, YYEEEE. The V and J ends lost 0 bases and 3 bases respectively, with 9 bases between them. This CDR3 comprises 14 residues. The full variable domain, with the rest looked up from reference TRBV5-6 and TRBJ2-5, is DAGVTQSPTHLIKTRGQQVTLRCSPKSGHDTVSWYQQALGQGPQFIFQYYEEEERQRGNFPDRFSGHQFPNYSSELNVNALLLGDSALYLCASSLGAAEETQYFGPGTRLLVL.

The chain recombines TRBV5-1 with TRBJ2-7; D might be TRBD1 (5 bases). V lost 4 bases and J lost 5, with 10 bases in between. There are 12 residues in the CDR3. Germline loops: CDR1 SGHRS, CDR2 YFSETQ. As DNA, the CDR3 is TGCGCCAGCAGCCTAAACAGGAACGAGCAGTACTTC. It translates to CASSLNRNEQYF.

The table lists this clone with a few counts. The V gene is TRBV19, the J gene TRBJ2-3; D call uncertain. Per germline, CDR1 LNHDA and CDR2 SQIVND (reference sequence). CDR3 size: 14 residues. V was pared by 3 bases and J by 4 bases, with 11 bases between. CDR3 sequence: CASSIGVPPDTQYF. The CDR3 DNA sequence: TGTGCCAGTAGTATTGGGGTACCTCCAGATACGCAGTATTTT. The full variable domain, its missing parts supplied by reference TRBV19 and TRBJ2-3, is DGGITQSPKYLFRKEGQNVTLSCEQNLNHDAMYWYRQDPGQGLRLIYYSQIVNDFQKGDIAEGYSVSREKKESFPLTVTSAQKNPTAFYLCASSIGVPPDTQYFGPGTRLTVL.

CDR3 protein: CASSYGGNEQFF. The CDR3 DNA is TGTGCCAGCAGCTATGGGGGGAATGAGCAGTTCTTC. The chain carries TRBV28 and TRBJ2-1; possibly TRBD2 for D (6 bases). The CDR3 is 12 amino acids. The V gene lost 6 bases and the J gene lost 7 bases, with 10 bases spanning the gap. CDR1 and CDR2 (germline): MDHEN, SYDVKM.

Only a few counts were recorded for this clone. The chain combines TRBV5-1 with TRBJ2-7; possible D gene TRBD1, 5 bases. The V and J ends lost 3 bases and 1 base respectively, with 20 bases between them. Germline CDR1 and CDR2: SGHRS and YFSETQ. The length of the CDR3 is 17 residues. CDR3 sequence (DNA): TGCGCCAGCAGCTGGGGCTTGGAAGGGAATGAGTCCTACGAGCAGTACTTC. It is translated as CASSWGLEGNESYEQYF.

The CDR3 coding sequence is TGTGCCAGCAGCGTAGATCGGGTTCGCTCCTACAATGAGCAGTTCTTC. Its protein product is CASSVDRVRSYNEQFF. The rearrangement joins TRBV9 to TRBJ2-1; D unresolved. The CDR3 length is 16 residues. The germline CDR1 and CDR2 sequences are SGDLS and YYNGEE. V shed 0 bases and J shed 0 bases, with 10 bases lying between them.

The chain couples TRBV6-1 to TRBJ2-3; D not certain. Trimming removed 4 bases from V and 1 base from J, with 9 bases in between. The CDR3 runs to 14 residues. CDR1 MNHNS and CDR2 SASEGT come from the germline V gene. CDR3 residues: CASSAGCCTDTQYF. The CDR3 coding sequence is TGTGCCAGCAGTGCTGGTTGTTGCACAGATACGCAGTATTTT.

The chain has TRBV7-9 and TRBJ2-5, with 7 bases that match TRBD2. Trimming removed 8 bases from V and 2 bases from J; junction bases left unmatched: 2. This CDR3 is built from 12 residues. Germline V gives CDR1 SEHNR, CDR2 FQNEAQ (reference sequence). Here the CDR3 DNA reads TGTGCCAGCGGGAGGGAACAAGAGACCCAGTACTTC. Amino acid sequence: CASGREQETQYF.

This clone was seen repeatedly, ten times or more. The chain is built from TRBV28 and TRBJ2-3; D is unclear. V lost 3 bases to trimming and J lost 1 base, with 8 bases between them. Per the germline V gene, CDR1 is MDHEN and CDR2 is SYDVKM. The CDR3 is made up of 14 amino acids. The CDR3 DNA follows: TGTGCCAGCAGTTTTGTCGCTGGCACAGATACGCAGTATTTT. The encoded protein is CASSFVAGTDTQYF.

J is TRBJ1-2 and V is TRBV5-1; D perhaps matches TRBD1 (5 bases). The CDR3 length is 12 residues. V was clipped by 3 bases and J by 7 bases, with 10 bases between them. Germline loops: CDR1 SGHRS, CDR2 YFSETQ. CDR3 amino acids: CASSSRGAGYTF. The CDR3 DNA is TGCGCCAGCAGCTCTCGTGGGGCTGGCTACACCTTC.

The chain carries TRBV5-4 and TRBJ1-2, with a tentative D call TRBD1 (6 bases). Germline CDR1 reads SGHNT; CDR2 reads YYREEE (reference sequence). The CDR3 is made up of 15 amino acids. V was shortened by 2 bases and J by 2 bases, with 13 bases between the two germline ends. The CDR3 DNA follows: TGTGCCAGCAGCTTTATGGGGGCGAGAAACTATGGCTACACCTTC. This translates into CASSFMGARNYGYTF. The full variable domain, in which reference TRBV5-4 and TRBJ1-2 provide the parts outside the CDR3, is ETGVTQSPTHLIKTRGQQVTLRCSSQSGHNTVSWYQQALGQGPQFIFQYYREEENGRGNFPPRFSGLQFPNYSSELNVNALELDDSALYLCASSFMGARNYGYTFGSGTRLTVV.

The chain joins TRBV18 to TRBJ2-5; no clear D gene. The CDR3 length is 15 residues. The V gene's germline CDR1 is KGHSH and CDR2 LQKENI. The ends were cut back, 1 base at V and 3 bases at J, with 12 bases in the middle. This chain's CDR3 is CASSPLDGWEETQYF. The CDR3 nucleotides read TGTGCCAGCTCACCACTGGACGGTTGGGAAGAGACCCAGTACTTC.

CDR3 amino acids: CASSLVSNEQFF. The CDR3 DNA reads TGCGCCAGCAGCTTGGTATCCAATGAGCAGTTCTTC. The J gene is TRBJ2-1, the V gene TRBV5-1; no clear D. Trimming pared 0 bases from V and 6 bases from J, leaving 4 bases between. There are 12 residues in the CDR3. Per germline, CDR1 SGHRS and CDR2 YFSETQ.

This chain joins TRBV5-1 and TRBJ2-7, with 7 positions matching TRBD2. CDR3 length equals 15 residues. The trim removed 4 bases at V and 4 bases at J, leaving 11 bases unmatched. The germline gives CDR1 SGHRS, CDR2 YFSETQ. This CDR3 reads CASSRAGTTSYEQYF. The DNA of the CDR3 is TGCGCCAGCAGCCGTGCCGGGACTACCAGTTACGAGCAGTACTTC.

V gene TRBV27 combines with J gene TRBJ2-3; the D is unclear. This CDR3 contains 15 residues. The V and J ends lost 4 bases and 5 bases respectively, with 16 bases between them. CDR1 and CDR2 from the germline V gene are MNHEY and SMNVEV (reference sequence). The CDR3, as DNA: TGTGCCAGCAGTTACGGCAGGCCAGGTCTAGATACGCAGTATTTT. It translates to CASSYGRPGLDTQYF.

By share of the sample, this clone is medium-sized (0.01 to 0.1%). V gene TRBV30 combines with J gene TRBJ2-2; 8 bases line up with TRBD1. The CDR3 is made up of 14 amino acids. In germline, CDR1 is GTSNPN, CDR2 SVGIG (reference sequence). V shed 6 bases, J shed 3 bases, and the junction held 6 bases outside the gene matches. The CDR3: CACQQGADTGELFF. The DNA of the CDR3 is TGTGCCTGTCAGCAGGGGGCCGACACCGGGGAGCTGTTTTTT.

This chain connects TRBV13 to TRBJ2-5; perhaps D is TRBD1 or TRBD2 (5 bases each). Germline CDR1 is PRHDT and CDR2 is FYEKMQ (reference sequence). This CDR3 is 13 amino acids long. V lost 5 bases and J lost 5, with 12 bases in between. Here the CDR3 reads CASSAGWGETQYF. CDR3 sequence (DNA): TGTGCCAGCAGCGCAGGATGGGGGGAGACCCAGTACTTC.

This chain uses TRBV29-1 with TRBJ2-5, with D tentatively TRBD2 (6 bases). Germline loops: CDR1 SQVTM, CDR2 ANQGSEA. The CDR3 loop spans 14 amino acids. The germline V and J ends were trimmed by 7 bases and 2 bases, with 17 bases remaining between them. The CDR3 DNA reads as TGCAGCGGAGATTCCGGGACTTCACAAGAGACCCAGTACTTC. It encodes CSGDSGTSQETQYF.

This clone was observed a handful of times. This chain joins TRBV13 and TRBJ2-2; D is undetermined. The CDR3 contains 16 residues. CDR1 is PRHDT and CDR2 is FYEKMQ in the germline V gene (reference sequence). Trimming shortened V by 4 bases and J by 1 base, and 13 bases separated the two germline ends. Written as DNA, the CDR3 is TGTGCCAGCAGCTCCAACCTCTACCGGAACACCGGGGAGCTGTTTTTT. Its protein product is CASSSNLYRNTGELFF.

This clone has more than one count but fewer than ten. The chain has TRBV4-1 and TRBJ2-3; D call uncertain. CDR3 length: 12 residues. Per the germline V gene, CDR1 is MGHRA and CDR2 is YSYEKL. The germline V and J ends were trimmed by 4 bases and 7 bases, with 9 bases remaining between them. The CDR3 DNA reads as TGCGCCAGCAGCCCAAAGAGTAATACGCAGTATTTT. It yields the protein CASSPKSNTQYF.

As regards this clone: Within the sample, other DNA sequences also encode this same CDR3. The J gene is TRBJ2-1, the V gene TRBV7-8; D remains ambiguous. This CDR3 contains 11 residues. V dropped 5 bases and J dropped 6 bases, with 5 bases sitting between them. Germline V gives CDR1 SGHVS, CDR2 FQNEAQ. The DNA of the CDR3 is TGTGCCAGCAGCCCTACCAATGAGCAGTTCTTC. This gives the protein CASSPTNEQFF.

The chain carries TRBV5-1 and TRBJ2-2, with 8 nucleotides matching TRBD2. Germline V gene sequence: CDR1 SGHRS, CDR2 YFSETQ. The CDR3 covers 14 residues. V lost 4 bases, J lost 11 bases, and 10 bases stayed unmatched. The CDR3: CASSLGGTRRELFF. The CDR3 nucleotides are TGCGCCAGCAGCCTCGGCGGGACTAGGAGAGAGCTGTTTTTT.

This chain joins TRBV2 and TRBJ2-5, with D possibly TRBD1 on 5 matching bases. The V gene's germline CDR1 is SNHLY and CDR2 FYNNEI. The CDR3 contains 14 residues. Trimming stripped 2 bases from V and 5 bases from J, with 12 bases between. The CDR3 spells CASSEFKGMETQYF. CDR3 DNA sequence: TGTGCCAGCAGTGAATTTAAGGGGATGGAGACCCAGTACTTC.

The chain combines TRBV7-9 with TRBJ1-1; D is undetermined. The length of the CDR3 is 12 residues. With 3 bases removed from V and 6 bases from J, the gap between germline ends came to 8 bases. From germline, CDR1 is SEHNR and CDR2 FQNEAQ (reference sequence). DNA for the CDR3: TGTGCCAGCAGCTTCTTGGCGCCTGAAGCTTTCTTT. This encodes CASSFLAPEAFF.